This record concerns one T cell receptor beta chain sequence. This clone was recorded a few times. Its antigen remains undetermined. Base qualities are not provided; no much larger clone lies one nucleotide away. The data derive from a study of cytomegalovirus exposure and HLA in healthy donors (dated by TCRdb to about 2017). Background on the whole study: An earlier analysis of roughly 630 of the donors reported 250 to 300 Gb of sequence data and some 100 million unique TCR beta sequences from about 180 million T cells. Roughly 300 gigabases of sequencing data and approximately 92 million unique TCR sequences made up an early release that covered approximately 620 HLA-typed donors. In a later genetic analysis, genome-wide SNP genotypes for about three fifths of the roughly 670 donors were used, and that subset was treated as a discovery cohort. In the later analysis, no new phenotypic data were used to find candidate immune exposures; instead, reliance was placed on TCR beta sequences and their occurrence across donors. The study used immunosequencing to profile the T cell repertoires of 666 subjects and linked those repertoires to cytomegalovirus serostatus. All discovery cohort repertoires had been generated on a single sequencing platform. High-throughput TCR immunosequencing, statistical association of individual TCRs with disease status, and machine learning were combined to predict cytomegalovirus infection status. Class I and class II HLA loci were covered by the typing at four-digit resolution. Donor age, sex, ethnicity and CMV serostatus were compiled alongside the repertoire data. To decide whether each TCR beta V gene segment behaved as functional or pseudogenic, an earlier analysis of several hundred of the donors relied on high-throughput TCR beta sequencing. To study patterns of TCR occurrence, a later analysis re-analyzed previously published TCR beta repertoires from just over 650 donors and added high-resolution HLA genotyping. Because of strong linkage in the cohort, four to six DR-DQ haplotypes were treated as single units for association and clustering. Typing coverage differed by locus: A, B, C, DRB1 and DQB1 were typed in about 629-630 donors, DQA1 in around 500, DPA1 in around 610, and DPB1 in roughly 470. On average, around 200,000 unique TCR beta nucleotide sequences were sequenced per donor among more than 350 genotyped donors of the cohort, with approximately 18% of those sequences being non-productive. Of the 300 to 500 genotyped donors, less than 85% were placed in the genetic ancestry cluster associated with self-reported Caucasian donors. Besides the first cohort of 550 to 750 subjects, a separate validation cohort made up of over 100 different subjects was used. The study was designed to test whether signatures of past pathogen exposure could be identified by cataloging public T cell receptors. The full study reports these points: A further reported finding was that TCR beta sequences accurately predicted the HLA-A and HLA-B alleles for most subjects in the first cohort. In a later analysis, several top co-occurrence clusters were reported to appear linked to parvovirus B19, influenza, CMV and Epstein-Barr virus. The sequencing pipeline was judged likely to have produced a cluster of highly shared sequence variants as a technical artifact. Correlated functional status among segregating V segments might be attributable to linkage disequilibrium, but an unknown experimental factor could not be ruled out. The earlier analysis of around 600 of the donors excluded some 15 rarely observed V segments, including chromosome 9 orphons, because counts were too low. In an earlier analysis of 587 of the donors, most TCR beta V segments were observed in productive rearrangements about 87% or about 30% of the time, broadly matching IMGT annotations. A total of 150 or so TCR beta chains were listed by the study as associated with cytomegalovirus. A later analysis found that TCR association rates varied across HLA loci, with DRB1 alleles showing the most associated TCRs and HLA-C alleles the fewest. The authors suggested that the approach could potentially be extended to other disease states and immunological phenotypes. Some IMGT-functional V segments, including TRBV6-2 and TRBV6-3, could not be distinguished by the 87-base-pair reads and were therefore excluded. V-gene and J-gene trimming of TCR beta chains was associated with a missense DCLRE1C variant in a later genetic analysis, and the association was replicated in an independent cohort. The classifier was reported to diagnose cytomegalovirus status with high specificity and sensitivity in both the original cohort and the validation cohort. Presence/absence analyses assumed roughly uniform sequencing depth across donors, an assumption that may not hold. In vitro tests confirmed that three of the cytomegalovirus-associated TCR beta chains recognize cytomegalovirus antigens. When HLA alleles, especially DR and DQ, strongly co-occurred, attributing TCR associations to individual alleles was difficult. In a later analysis, some 18,000 TCR beta sequences were associated with specific HLA alleles at a false discovery rate of 0.05. Because HLA typing was unavailable for some donors at each locus, only the typed subset was used in association tests. Most TCR sequences were observed very rarely across donors, whereas some public TCRs were present in many individuals. A later genetic analysis reported fewer N-insertions in productive TCRs among donors in an Asian-associated ancestry cluster than the roughly 700-donor mean. In this cohort, only TCR beta chains were sequenced, and detectable features were limited by the absence of alpha or paired-chain data. A later analysis found that most CMV-associated TCR beta chains appeared HLA-restricted, with HLA associations seemingly driven largely by CMV exposure. The only immune exposure information available for the cohort was CMV serostatus. A later analysis found that HLA-associated TCR beta chains were more clonally expanded and had lower generation probabilities than equally common non-associated chains.

The cohort consisted of approximately 690 healthy bone marrow donors. All cohort members were sampled while nominally healthy, although unrecorded immune exposures were likely present. The donor tested CMV seropositive, placing the donor among the 289 seropositive members of the cohort. Each donor provided a peripheral blood sample, and peripheral blood mononuclear cells were used for TCR beta sequencing. Genomic DNA extraction from the blood cell samples was performed with the Qiagen DNeasy Blood Extraction Kit. Libraries were constructed by the immunoSEQ multiplex PCR assay. For the multiplex PCR, a mixture combining 60 forward primers for TCR Vbeta segments and 13 reverse primers for TCR Jbeta segments was used. The CDR3 region of rearranged TCR beta genes was amplified from genomic DNA by a multiplex PCR assay. The Illumina HiSeq System was used to sequence the amplified TCR beta libraries as 87-base-pair reads. The source study handled its data this way. In a later analysis, roughly 80 million unique TCR beta chains were counted across the roughly 700 repertoires, and about 9.9 million of these chains were shared by at least two donors. To remove PCR and sequencing errors, raw reads were error-corrected and collapsed into unique sequences using a nearest-neighbor algorithm that merged closely related sequences. V, D and J gene segments were assigned by aligning CDR3 sequences to IMGT reference sequences. For a sequence to be retained, at least a six-nucleotide match to both a V gene segment and a J gene segment was required. A rearrangement was called productive if the CDR3 had no stop codons and remained in frame with V and J, and every other rearrangement was called non-productive. CDR3 was defined according to IMGT convention as the region running from the second conserved V-encoded cysteine to the conserved J-encoded phenylalanine. The earlier analysis of 587 of the donors excluded sequences that lacked an unambiguous match to a single V gene segment. In an earlier analysis of some 590 of the donors, a V segment was called functional when productive rearrangements were above 56.7%, and segregating when the standard deviation between donors exceeded 5%. A statistical classification framework was built to diagnose cytomegalovirus status from the catalog of TCR beta chain sequences. In a later analysis, TCR nucleotide sequences were compared against IMGT/GENE-DB human TR gene sequences so that V and J genes could be assigned. Using the TCRdist pipeline, a later analysis assigned CDR3 sequences along with most-parsimonious VDJ recombination scenarios. In a later analysis, every TCR beta chain was defined by the combination of its CDR3 amino acid sequence and its V-gene family, and reads without a unique V-gene family were dropped. A later analysis removed 600 or so highly shared, low-generation-probability nucleotide sequences to deal with suspected cross-contamination and a sequencing artifact. In a later analysis, a clonal expansion index for each public chain was calculated from normalized within-repertoire ranks of inferred template counts. A later analysis computed generation probabilities with a VDJ recombination model fitted to out-of-frame rearrangements, and checked the results against IGoR. In a later analysis, TCR-TCR, TCR-HLA and TCR-CMV co-occurrence was scored with hypergeometric tests, and a repertoire-size bias correction was applied to TCR pairs. In a later analysis, false discovery rates were estimated by permuting HLA or CMV assignments 20 times. In a later analysis, co-occurring TCRs were grouped using DBSCAN, and TCRdist sequence similarity was added for clustering within HLA-allele-positive subsets. For co-occurrence clustering, repertoires with fewer than 30,000 or more than 120,000 public chains were excluded, along with roughly five repertoires with anomalous nucleotide sharing. Here the immuneACCESS table is served through TCRdb, limited to in-frame sequences with V and J called. Missing clones are a known gap in these copies; in checked studies unresolved V genes cover under half, and the rest lacks a known reason. The DNA was the basis for D and trimming; V, J and clone size are from that table. The sample has 85,000 to 130,000 clones on record, roughly three quarters of them singletons. The ten most abundant clones make up about 4.2% of the sample.

The germline V gene sets CDR1 to SNHLY and CDR2 to FYNNEI. Relative to germline, V is missing 5 bases and J is missing 15 bases, with 13 bases of the junction outside any gene match. From the cysteine through the phenylalanine, the CDR3 covers 14 amino acids. Solely the CDR3 DNA is kept, with 42 bases framed from the first base. The sample comprised PBMCs. The clonotype was recovered from a woman in her 50s in good health and CMV-seropositive. The chain is assembled from TRBV2 and TRBJ2-1; TRBD2 matches 10 bases in the middle. The CDR3 reads CASSPHEGKREGFF. Read as DNA, the sequence is TGTGCCAGCAGTCCCCACGAAGGGAAGCGGGAGGGGTTCTTC. Beyond the CDR3, the reference TRBV2 and TRBJ2-1 genes provide the residues; the full variable domain reads: EPEVTQTPSHQVTQMGQEVILRCVPISNHLYFYWYRQILGQKVEFLVSFYNNEISEKSEIFDDQFSVERPDGSNFTLKIRSTKLEDSAMYFCASSPHEGKREGFFGPGTRLTVL.